The clone carrying this TCR beta chain was seen once. The antigen is not known. The protocol was immunoSEQ multiplex PCR, while the TCRdb copy is restricted to in-frame clones and leaves out a portion. This sample has more than 200,000 clones, with about three quarters found just once. Library input was approximately 1.8 micrograms of DNA from cryopreserved PBMCs. The entry originates in a study of cytotoxic CD8 clonotypes in ibrutinib-treated CLL. Across the study: After a median roughly twelve months on treatment (6 to 36), response samples were drawn.

Germline assignment: CDR1 ENHRY and CDR2 SYGVKD. This CDR3 contains 12 residues. V dropped 3 bases and J dropped 3 bases, with 6 bases sitting between them. Overall study findings and caveats: Clonality was elevated at ibrutinib response and had returned toward baseline at progression. The study found public clonotypes uncommon, contracting or stable on treatment.

This chain connects TRBV10-3 to TRBJ2-7; D gene ambiguous. This sample comprised PBMCs, obtained after 24 months of ibrutinib treatment. This TCR was sampled from a human donor with chronic lymphocytic leukemia. The CDR3 reads CAISEDRYEQYF. The CDR3 DNA reads as TGTGCCATCAGTGAAGATCGCTACGAGCAGTACTTC.